This T cell receptor beta chain was sequenced in a study of CD8+ T cells in alopecia areata. Study results and caveats: Lesional scalp exceeded normal scalp in clonality, especially in alopecia totalis/universalis.

This CDR3 comprises 10 residues. Germline V CDR1 and CDR2: MNHEY, SMNVEV (reference sequence). Trimming pared 8 bases from V and 1 base from J, leaving 2 bases between. In each case, RNA was isolated and then reverse transcribed into cDNA as the sequencing template. Libraries were prepared by immunoSEQ multiplex PCR; TCRdb keeps only in-frame clonotypes and omits some of them. Seen here are about 110,000 clones, roughly 60% observed once, and the top ten hold 20% to 25%. Worth noting for this clone: The antigen is unknown.

The sequenced material came from CD8+ T cells sorted from blood. The receptor comes from a human donor in good health. V gene TRBV27 combines with J gene TRBJ2-5; D unresolved. DNA for the CDR3: TGTGCCAGCCTCCAAGAGACCCAGTACTTC. It yields the protein CASLQETQYF.